This T cell receptor beta chain appears in the sequencing data of a study of CD8 T cells in ankylosing spondylitis. Whole-study findings and limits: Within ankylosing spondylitis blood, a TCR beta motif made up of eight or nine highly homologous variants appeared to be characteristic.

The germline gives CDR1 KGHSH, CDR2 LQKENI. The CDR3 is 17 residues long. V gave up 7 bases and J gave up 0 bases, with 19 bases separating them. In making TCR beta libraries, quantitative 5'-RACE with molecular barcodes was used. TCRdb used MiXCR to reprocess the 5' RACE reads, holding one entry per CDR3 protein. Of 250,000 to 300,000 distinct CDR3 sequences in the sample, 15% to 25% were seen once. The table lists this clonotype with a few counts. Its antigen is not identified. This receptor was identified in a male donor with ankylosing spondylitis or in good health (not recorded which). Source material: blood, either unsorted or a sorted T cell fraction (not recorded which). The chain recombines TRBV18 with TRBJ1-3; no clear D. DNA of the CDR3: TGTGCCAGCTTCCTCCCGGGCCGAGGGTCCTCTGGAAACACCATATATTTT. It specifies CASFLPGRGSSGNTIYF.